These 5 T cell receptor beta chains originate from one sample sequenced in a study of T cell repertoires in cytomegalovirus infection (dated by TCRdb to the late 2010s). Sequenced on an Illumina HiSeq 1500. In TCRdb, the public reads were trimmed at Q25 with fastp and aligned with MiXCR, with productive beta chains retained. Every distinct CDR3 protein forms one entry, paired with its most common genes and DNA. Within this sample are around 530,000 distinct CDR3 sequences, with 26% of them counted one time only. The top ten hold 13% of the sample. Sequencing used PBMCs. All receptors come from a human donor in good health (CMV status not recorded). Some clones in this sample may be carry-over from other donors' samples.

This chain links TRBV20-1 with TRBJ1-5; 7 nucleotides match TRBD1. The length of the CDR3 is 16 residues. V was clipped by 5 bases and J by 0 bases; unmatched bases: 10. CDR1 is DFQATT and CDR2 is SNEGSKA in the germline V gene (reference sequence). The CDR3 DNA sequence: TGCAGTGCTCTCCTATACAGGGGAGATAGCAATCAGCCCCAGCATTTT. It specifies CSALLYRGDSNQPQHF.

In DNA, the CDR3 is TGCAGTGCCGAGTCGGACAGGAGCTCCTACGAGCAGTACTTC. Amino acid sequence: CSAESDRSSYEQYF. The chain uses TRBV20-1 and TRBJ2-7, with 7 positions matching TRBD1. The CDR3 length is 14 residues. Germline-derived CDR1 and CDR2 are DFQATT and SNEGSKA (reference sequence). The V gene end was trimmed by 6 bases and the J gene end by 0 bases; junction bases not matched to a gene: 8.

The chain employs TRBV12-3 or TRBV12-4 and TRBJ1-2; perhaps TRBD1 as D (6 bases). Trimming left V 6 bases short and J 4 bases short, with 15 bases between. This CDR3 region has 14 residues. CDR3 residues: CASRDSSRGYGYTF. CDR3 nucleotides: TGTGCCAGCAGGGACAGTTCGAGGGGCTATGGCTACACCTTC.

This chain connects TRBV19 to TRBJ1-6; 7 bases line up with TRBD1. The CDR3 extends over 15 amino acids. Germline CDR1 reads LNHDA; CDR2 reads SQIVND (reference sequence). After removal of 6 bases from V and 0 bases from J, the junction contained 2 bases not matched to a gene. CDR3 DNA: TGTGCCAGTAGCTGGACAGGCTCCTATAATTCACCCCTCCACTTT. Its protein is CASSWTGSYNSPLHF.

The chain has TRBV20-1 and TRBJ2-5, with TRBD2 matching over 11 bases. Germline values: CDR1 DFQATT, CDR2 SNEGSKA (reference sequence). The CDR3 totals 13 residues. Losses at the gene ends were 6 bases for V and 4 bases for J; bases not matched to a gene: 4. CDR3 sequence (DNA): TGCAGTGCCGTAGGACTAGCGGGAGAGACCCAGTACTTC. It yields the protein CSAVGLAGETQYF.